This TCR beta chain was sequenced during a study of shared clonotypes between healthy human individuals. Trimming removed 5 bases at V and 4 bases at J, with 7 bases between. CDR1 and CDR2 (germline): SGHRS, YFSETQ. There are 12 residues in the CDR3. Method: immunoSEQ multiplex PCR; TCRdb's copy keeps in-frame clones and lacks some. The sample includes millions of clones, more than 80% of them seen just once. The sequencing input was naive CD4+ T cells from PBMCs. Subset of the sample: CD45RA+ positively selected. This clonotype was obtained from a man between 18 and 29 years old in good health. Some clones in this sample may be carry-over from other donors' samples. The chain has TRBV5-1 and TRBJ2-1, with D hard to call. CDR3 DNA: TGCGCCAGCAGGTTAGGGTACAATGAGCAGTTCTTC. Translated: CASRLGYNEQFF. Looking up the rest from reference TRBV5-1 and TRBJ2-1 gives the full variable domain: KAGVTQTPRYLIKTRGQQVTLSCSPISGHRSVSWYQQTPGQGLQFLFEYFSETQRNKGNFPGRFSGRQFSNSRSEMNVSTLELGDSALYLCASRLGYNEQFFGPGTRLTVL.